The clone carrying this T cell receptor beta chain occurred many times. Its antigen is not identified. This CDR3 spans 12 amino acids. Germline values: CDR1 LNHDA, CDR2 SQIVND (reference sequence). Between the trimmed V and J ends, which lost 0 bases and 5 bases, there was a span of 2 bases. The data were obtained in a study of early T cells in non-severe SARS-CoV-2 infection. At the level of the study: The sequenced material was bulk RNA from unsorted whole blood, and its chains were unpaired.

Points from the study as a whole: Matching against VDJdb likely underestimated virus-specific expansions, favoring anti-spike CD8.

Each cDNA molecule carried a unique molecular identifier. TCRdb reprocessed the 5' RACE reads with MiXCR, giving one entry per CDR3 protein. The table has some 45,000 distinct CDR3 sequences, roughly 6% seen once. The chain uses TRBV19 and TRBJ2-1; D is unresolved. Specimen: whole blood, collected at baseline. The receptor comes from an adult who was a healthcare worker with PCR-confirmed SARS-CoV-2 infection or an uninfected control (not recorded which). The CDR3 here is CASSIEHNEQFF. CDR3 in DNA: TGTGCCAGTAGTATAGAACACAATGAGCAGTTCTTC. Looking up the rest from reference TRBV19 and TRBJ2-1 gives the full variable domain: DGGITQSPKYLFRKEGQNVTLSCEQNLNHDAMYWYRQDPGQGLRLIYYSQIVNDFQKGDIAEGYSVSREKKESFPLTVTSAQKNPTAFYLCASSIEHNEQFFGPGTRLTVL.